Shown below are 31 T cell receptor beta chains from a single sample sequenced in a study of T cell responses to AZD1222 COVID-19 vaccine. Profiling relied on immunoSEQ multiplex PCR, and the TCRdb table lists in-frame clones only, not all of them. The sample shows some 96,000 clones, around 90% of them seen only once. The source material was peripheral blood, sampled on day 0 of AZD1222 vaccination. All receptors derive from an adult in good health.

This clone came up a few times. In nucleotides, the CDR3 is TGTGCCACCGGACTCCACTCTGGAAACACCATATATTTT. Protein sequence: CATGLHSGNTIYF. The chain carries TRBV12-3 or TRBV12-4 and TRBJ1-3, with unresolved D. This CDR3 is built from 13 residues. V was shortened by 10 bases and J by 0 bases, with 10 bases between the two germline ends.

The chain is built from TRBV23-1 and TRBJ1-3, with 10 bases matching TRBD1. TRBV23-1 is known as an ORF, though its function is uncertain. CDR3 length equals 17 residues. The trim removed 3 bases at V and 4 bases at J, leaving 9 bases unmatched. CDR3 nucleotide sequence: TGCGCCAGCAGTCACACCGGGACAGGGGTATCAGGAAACACCATATATTTT. It is translated as CASSHTGTGVSGNTIYF.

The chain has TRBV9 and TRBJ1-2; 7 bases line up with TRBD1. V was pared by 3 bases and J by 6 bases, with 2 bases of the junction left unmatched. The length of the CDR3 is 12 residues. Germline values: CDR1 SGDLS, CDR2 YYNGEE. DNA of the CDR3: TGTGCCAGCAGCGCCGACAGGGATGGCTACACCTTC. Translation gives CASSADRDGYTF.

The chain employs TRBV5-8 and TRBJ1-1, with no clear D. V lost 0 bases and J 4 bases, leaving 19 bases between the germline ends. Germline V gene sequence: CDR1 SGHTS, CDR2 YDEGEE. The CDR3 runs 17 residues. The CDR3 region has the DNA TGTGCCAGCAGCTTGGGTGGTCCTTTCGAGGTGGGCACTGAAGCTTTCTTT. Its translation is CASSLGGPFEVGTEAFF.

This chain uses TRBV7-6 with TRBJ2-1; 13 bases line up with TRBD2. J gave up 9 bases and V 4 bases, and 12 bases lay outside the gene matches. The CDR3 runs to 17 residues. The germline V gene encodes CDR1 SGHVS and CDR2 FNYEAQ. CDR3 region: CASSYIGGTSGITEQFF. The CDR3 coding sequence is TGTGCCAGCAGCTATATAGGTGGGACTAGCGGGATCACTGAGCAGTTCTTC.

This clone ranks as medium-sized. J is TRBJ1-6 and V is TRBV5-1; unclear D gene. The germline CDR1 and CDR2 sequences are SGHRS and YFSETQ. The CDR3 consists of 13 residues. V was cut by 0 bases and J by 8 bases, with 6 bases left in between. The CDR3 nucleotides read TGCGCCAGCAGCTTGGACAGCTATTCACCCCTCCACTTT. Translating it yields CASSLDSYSPLHF.

The chain combines TRBV2 with TRBJ2-7, with 8 positions matching TRBD1. V lost 4 bases and J lost 3; bases outside the gene matches: 11. CDR1 and CDR2 (germline): SNHLY, FYNNEI. The CDR3 runs to 16 residues. The CDR3 region has the DNA TGTGCCAGCAGTGTCCCCACAGGGGGTCTCCTCTACGAGCAGTACTTC. Amino acid sequence: CASSVPTGGLLYEQYF.

V gene TRBV6-5 combines with J gene TRBJ2-2; possible D gene TRBD2, 5 bases. Trimming cost V 8 bases and J 0 bases, with 10 bases left between them. The CDR3 has 14 residues. Germline V lookup: CDR1 MNHEY, CDR2 SVGAGI. In DNA, the CDR3 is TGTGCCAGCGGGGAGAAAGCGAACACCGGGGAGCTGTTTTTT. Translating gives CASGEKANTGELFF.

The chain uses TRBV20-1 and TRBJ2-7; 7 bases align to TRBD1. This CDR3 has 15 amino acids. The junction had 8 bases not matched to a gene; V was cut back by 3 bases and J by 0 bases. Germline CDR1 and CDR2: DFQATT and SNEGSKA (reference sequence). This CDR3 reads CSASDLRTGSYEQYF. The CDR3 nucleotides read TGCAGTGCTAGTGACCTTCGGACAGGCTCCTACGAGCAGTACTTC.

The rearrangement links TRBV11-1 to TRBJ2-2; possibly TRBD1 for D (5 bases). Germline V gene data show CDR1 as SGHAT and CDR2 as FQDESV (reference sequence). The V gene lost 4 bases and the J gene lost 3 bases, with 9 bases spanning the gap. This CDR3 region has 14 residues. The CDR3 loop reads CASSSGPDTGELFF. Here the CDR3 DNA reads TGTGCCAGCAGCTCAGGGCCTGACACCGGGGAGCTGTTTTTT.

The chain employs TRBV30 and TRBJ1-4; D perhaps matches TRBD1 (5 bases). Germline CDR1 is GTSNPN and CDR2 is SVGIG (reference sequence). The CDR3 has 14 amino acids. Trimming removed 1 base at V and 7 bases at J, with 13 bases between. In DNA, the CDR3 is TGTGCCTGGAGTGAGCGGGGCATGAGTGAAAAACTGTTTTTT. As protein: CAWSERGMSEKLFF.

The chain combines TRBV20-1 with TRBJ1-1; D not resolved. V was trimmed by 6 bases and J by 2 bases, leaving 4 bases between them. The length of the CDR3 is 10 residues. Germline V CDR1 and CDR2: DFQATT, SNEGSKA (reference sequence). Here the CDR3 reads CSARNTEAFF. CDR3 nucleotide sequence: TGCAGTGCCCGAAACACTGAAGCTTTCTTT.

The chain uses TRBV5-1 and TRBJ2-4; TRBD1 is a possible D gene (6 bases). The V gene lost 0 bases and the J gene lost 9 bases, with 13 bases spanning the gap. The germline V gene has CDR1 SGHRS and CDR2 YFSETQ. CDR3 size: 14 residues. The CDR3 DNA follows: TGCGCCAGCAGCTTGGGGGACACTTACGGCATTCAGTACTTC. This sequence encodes CASSLGDTYGIQYF.

The CDR3 DNA is TGTGCCAGCAGCCCCAGGGGGGATGCGAACACCGGGGAGCTGTTTTTT. Translating gives CASSPRGDANTGELFF. The rearrangement joins TRBV9 to TRBJ2-2; a possible D gene is TRBD1 (7 bases). V dropped 4 bases and J dropped 0 bases, with 13 bases sitting between them. CDR1 and CDR2 from the germline V gene are SGDLS and YYNGEE. There are 16 residues in the CDR3.

This sequence joins TRBV5-1 and TRBJ2-1; D is ambiguous. The germline CDR1 and CDR2 sequences are SGHRS and YFSETQ. Trimming removed 4 bases from V and 0 bases from J, with 8 bases in between. This CDR3 contains 14 residues. CDR3 coding DNA: TGCGCCAGCAGCAAGACCAGCTCCTACAATGAGCAGTTCTTC. As protein: CASSKTSSYNEQFF.

The rearrangement uses TRBV6-8 and TRBJ1-3; D gene unclear. This CDR3 is built from 14 residues. Germline values: CDR1 MNHGY, CDR2 SAAAGT. V was trimmed by 2 bases and J by 4 bases, leaving 9 bases between them. CDR3 in amino acids: CASSYVRRGNTIYF. The DNA of the CDR3 is TGTGCCAGCAGTTACGTCAGACGAGGAAACACCATATATTTT.

The genes are TRBV18 and TRBJ1-1, with 9 positions matching TRBD1. Germline-derived CDR1 and CDR2 are KGHSH and LQKENI. The CDR3 sequence is 17 residues long. Trimming removed 2 bases from V and 1 base from J; junction bases left unmatched: 8. CDR3 sequence reads: CASSPLGQGVGNTEAFF. The CDR3 nucleotides are TGTGCCAGCTCACCATTGGGACAGGGAGTGGGGAACACTGAAGCTTTCTTT. Drawing the rest from reference TRBV18 and TRBJ1-1, the complete variable domain is NAGVMQNPRHLVRRRGQEARLRCSPMKGHSHVYWYRQLPEEGLKFMVYLQKENIIDESGMPKERFSAEFPKEGPSILRIQQVVRGDSAAYFCASSPLGQGVGNTEAFFGQGTRLTVV.

The rearrangement uses TRBV30 and TRBJ2-1; D is uncertain. Germline values: CDR1 GTSNPN, CDR2 SVGIG (reference sequence). Trimming left V 4 bases short and J 9 bases short, with 10 bases between. CDR3 length equals 11 residues. The CDR3 region is CAWTKGSEQFF. CDR3 bases: TGTGCCTGGACCAAAGGTAGTGAGCAGTTCTTC.

This clone was counted only a few times. The J gene is TRBJ1-1, the V gene TRBV30, with 8 positions matching TRBD1. The CDR3 covers 18 residues. V shed 4 bases, J shed 4 bases, and the junction held 20 bases outside the gene matches. Germline V lookup: CDR1 GTSNPN, CDR2 SVGIG (reference sequence). The DNA for the CDR3 is TGTGCCTGGACTCTACACAGGGGGGAAAGGATAAATCGCACTGAAGCTTTCTTT. It specifies CAWTLHRGERINRTEAFF. The complete variable domain, with remaining parts taken from reference TRBV30 and TRBJ1-1, reads SQTIHQWPATLVQPVGSPLSLECTVEGTSNPNLYWYRQAAGRGLQLLFYSVGIGQISSEVPQNLSASRPQDRQFILSSKKLLLSDSGFYLCAWTLHRGERINRTEAFFGQGTRLTVV.

This chain links TRBV9 with TRBJ2-5; the D gene is possibly TRBD2 (5 bases). Germline CDR1 SGDLS, CDR2 YYNGEE. The CDR3 runs to 13 residues. Trimming left V 3 bases short and J 3 bases short, with 9 bases between. CDR3 in DNA: TGTGCCAGCAGCGGGGCAGCGGAAGAGACCCAGTACTTC. This sequence encodes CASSGAAEETQYF.

The J gene is TRBJ2-7, the V gene TRBV7-9, with 10 bases identical to TRBD2. From germline, CDR1 is SEHNR and CDR2 FQNEAQ (reference sequence). V dropped 2 bases and J dropped 4; count of bases not matched to a gene: 5. The CDR3 is 15 residues long. CDR3 amino acids: CASSLWTSGDYEQYF. The CDR3 DNA reads as TGTGCCAGCAGCTTATGGACTAGCGGAGATTACGAGCAGTACTTC.

This clone showed up just once. This chain uses TRBV3-1 (or the pseudogene TRBV3-2) with TRBJ2-5, with D perhaps TRBD2 (5 bases). Trimming cost V 7 bases and J 1 base, with 16 bases left between them. Germline V gene lookup returns CDR1 LGHDT and CDR2 YNNKEL (reference sequence). This CDR3 is built from 15 residues. Here the CDR3 DNA reads TGTGCCAGCACCCAGAGGGCGGACCCCCAAGAGACCCAGTACTTC. This gives the protein CASTQRADPQETQYF.

The chain links TRBV2 to TRBJ1-1; D may be TRBD1 (6 bases). Trimming stripped 7 bases from V and 8 bases from J, with 14 bases between. The germline gives CDR1 SNHLY, CDR2 FYNNEI. The CDR3 covers 12 residues. The CDR3 here is CASKGEETEAFF. The CDR3 coding sequence is TGTGCCAGCAAGGGGGAGGAGACGGAAGCTTTCTTT.

The V gene is TRBV29-1, the J gene TRBJ1-1; tentatively, D is TRBD1 (5 bases). Germline V lookup: CDR1 SQVTM, CDR2 ANQGSEA. The CDR3 spans 13 residues. This CDR3 is CAGSWGVNTEAFF. The CDR3, as DNA: TGCGCGGGCTCATGGGGGGTAAACACTGAAGCTTTCTTT.

This clone occurred a few times. This chain links TRBV21-1 with TRBJ1-1; TRBD1, the table's D call, was not compared with the DNA. TRBV21-1 is a recognized pseudogene. The CDR3 has 17 amino acids. The CDR3 is CASSIRDRKGVNTEAFF. The CDR3 region has the DNA TGTGCCAGCAGCATACGTGACAGGAAGGGGGTTAACACTGAAGCTTTCTTT.

The V call is TRBV19, the J call TRBJ1-2; TRBD1 aligns across 9 bases. The CDR3 covers 20 residues. The germline gives CDR1 LNHDA, CDR2 SQIVND (reference sequence). After removal of 5 bases from V and 3 bases from J, the junction contained 22 bases not matched to a gene. This chain's CDR3 is CASSAPWGTGPLGLDYGYTF. CDR3 in DNA: TGTGCCAGTAGTGCTCCCTGGGGGACAGGGCCTCTTGGGTTGGACTATGGCTACACCTTC.

V and J are TRBV7-9 and TRBJ1-3; no definite D call. The CDR3 sequence is 13 residues long. The V gene's germline CDR1 is SEHNR and CDR2 FQNEAQ (reference sequence). The germline V and J ends were trimmed by 1 base and 4 bases, with 5 bases remaining between them. The CDR3 sequence is CASSLEQGNTIYF. In DNA, the CDR3 is TGTGCCAGCAGCTTAGAACAGGGAAACACCATATATTTT.

Concerning this clone itself: One junction end does not reproduce the germline sequence, and a read error may be involved. This sequence joins TRBV29-1 and TRBJ2-1, with a tentative D call TRBD1 (6 bases). The CDR3 sequence is 12 residues long. Germline CDR1 reads SQVTM; CDR2 reads ANQGSEA. As DNA, the CDR3 is TGCAGCGTTGAAGGACAGGTGCACAATGGGATCTTC. Residues: CSVEGQVHNGIF.

This chain joins TRBV7-9 and TRBJ2-3; 9 positions agree with TRBD2. The CDR3 is 15 residues long. Germline CDR1 and CDR2: SEHNR and FQNEAQ (reference sequence). The trim removed 0 bases at V and 4 bases at J, leaving 2 bases unmatched. The CDR3 loop reads CASSLASGSADTQYF. CDR3 in DNA: TGTGCCAGCAGCTTAGCTAGCGGGAGTGCAGATACGCAGTATTTT.

The chain joins TRBV4-3 to TRBJ2-3, with TRBD2 matching 7 bases. The CDR3 totals 16 residues. J gave up 2 bases and V 1 base, and 6 bases lay outside the gene matches. Germline V CDR1 and CDR2: LGHNA, YSLEER. The CDR3 sequence: CASSQVGGAYTDTQYF. The CDR3 DNA reads as TGCGCCAGCAGCCAAGTGGGAGGGGCTTACACAGATACGCAGTATTTT.

The rearrangement links TRBV4-3 to TRBJ1-2, with D possibly matching TRBD1 (6 bases). CDR1 is LGHNA and CDR2 is YSLEER in the germline V gene. Trimming removed 2 bases at V and 3 bases at J, with 16 bases between. The CDR3 length is 16 residues. This CDR3 is CASSQKPTGIYYGYTF. The CDR3 coding sequence is TGCGCCAGCAGCCAAAAGCCCACAGGGATTTACTATGGCTACACCTTC.